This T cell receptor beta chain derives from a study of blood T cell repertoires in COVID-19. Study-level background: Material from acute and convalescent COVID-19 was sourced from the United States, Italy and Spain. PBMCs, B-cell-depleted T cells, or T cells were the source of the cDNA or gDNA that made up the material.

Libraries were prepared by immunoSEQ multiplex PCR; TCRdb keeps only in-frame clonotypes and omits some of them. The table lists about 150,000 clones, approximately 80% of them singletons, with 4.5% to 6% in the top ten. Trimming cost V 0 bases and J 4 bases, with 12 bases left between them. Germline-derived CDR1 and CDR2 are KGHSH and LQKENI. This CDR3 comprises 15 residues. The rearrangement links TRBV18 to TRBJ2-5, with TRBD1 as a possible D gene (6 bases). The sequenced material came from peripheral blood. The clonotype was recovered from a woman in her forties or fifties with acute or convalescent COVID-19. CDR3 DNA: TGTGCCAGCTCACCACCGAACAGGGTGGGAGAGACCCAGTACTTC. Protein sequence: CASSPPNRVGETQYF.